In its sample, the clone carrying this T cell receptor beta chain was seen a few times. Its antigen is as yet unknown. Trimming took off 1 base at V and 3 bases at J, with 13 bases between the two ends. CDR1 is SGHDN and CDR2 is FVKESK in the germline V gene. This CDR3 spans 15 amino acids. Via the markers CD45RO/CCR7/CD25/CD127/CD95/CD27, stem cell-like memory, regulatory, central memory and naive CD4+ cells were sorted. Of the isolated RNA, all was reverse transcribed, and so the sequenced material was expressed TCRB transcripts. TCRdb's copy holds only in-frame clones and misses some; the assay was immunoSEQ multiplex PCR. This table holds 300,000 or so clones, approximately 15% found once. This entry is derived from a study of beta chain features in type 1 diabetes. General observations from the study: Insertions at VDJ junctions were less frequent in type 1 diabetes patients. These patients also deleted more nucleotides at the same junctions. Type 1 diabetes patients showed a moderate but significant shortening of TCRB CDR3s in all four CD4+ subsets.

Sample: naive CD4+ T cells from blood. V gene TRBV14 combines with J gene TRBJ2-7; no reliable D call. The TCR sequence derives from a man between 25 and 39 years old with type 1 diabetes. CDR3 bases: TGTGCCAGCAGCCAAGGTGTTCTCAGGCTCTACGAGCAGTACTTC. Translating it yields CASSQGVLRLYEQYF.